This is a list of T cell receptor beta chains from one sample in a study of cytomegalovirus exposure and HLA in healthy donors. Measured with immunoSEQ multiplex PCR; TCRdb has only the in-frame clones, and not every one. The table records approximately 84,000 clones, around 80% of them present only once. The sample comprised PBMCs. These receptor sequences come from a male donor in good health and CMV-seropositive. Both conserved end residues are part of each CDR3. A D gene is named only where the DNA matches it firmly. Rows give clone size only sometimes, using once, few, many, or a class for an expanded clone.

clone_size	d_call	v_call	j_call	cdr3_aa	cdr3_nt
NA	TRBD2	TRBV4-1	TRBJ2-3	CASSLRTSGDTDTQYF	TGCGCCAGCAGCCTCCGGACTAGCGGGGATACAGATACGCAGTATTTT
NA	NA	TRBV19	TRBJ1-3	CATTRASGNTIYF	TGTGCCACTACCCGCGCTTCTGGAAACACCATATATTTT
NA	NA	TRBV7-6	TRBJ2-2	CASSLGPGELFF	TGTGCCAGCAGCTTAGGGCCCGGGGAGCTGTTTTTT
NA	NA	TRBV7-2	TRBJ2-7	CASSLSQRVGEQYF	TGTGCCAGCAGCTTGTCCCAGCGGGTTGGCGAGCAGTACTTC
NA	TRBD1	TRBV4-1	TRBJ2-2	CASSQGQGKNTGELFF	TGCGCCAGCAGCCAAGGACAGGGAAAAAACACCGGGGAGCTGTTTTTT
few	TRBD2	TRBV7-9	TRBJ2-1	CASSSGWGLGLDPYNEQFF	TGTGCCAGCAGCTCCGGGTGGGGGTTGGGACTAGACCCTTACAATGAGCAGTTCTTC
NA	NA	TRBV5-1	TRBJ1-4	CASSFATANEKLFF	TGCGCCAGCAGCTTTGCAACAGCTAATGAAAAACTGTTTTTT
NA	NA	TRBV10-2	TRBJ2-3	CASSFSTAGTDTQYF	TGCGCCAGCAGTTTTTCGACGGCGGGCACAGATACGCAGTATTTT
NA	NA	TRBV27	TRBJ2-1	CASSSIYRAGYNEQFF	TGTGCCAGCAGTTCCATATACAGGGCAGGCTACAATGAGCAGTTCTTC
once	NA	TRBV28	TRBJ2-2	CASSFMPGFFDTGELFF	TGTGCCAGCAGTTTTATGCCAGGGTTTTTTGACACCGGGGAGCTGTTTTTT
NA	NA	TRBV9	TRBJ2-3	CASSVGTGTDTQYF	TGTGCCAGCAGCGTAGGGACTGGCACAGATACGCAGTATTTT
NA	TRBD2	TRBV6-4	TRBJ2-3	CASSATSGSTDTQYF	TGTGCCAGCAGTGCAACTAGCGGGAGCACAGATACGCAGTATTTT
few	TRBD1	TRBV5-6	TRBJ1-1	CASTQGFVTEAFF	TGTGCCAGCACACAGGGGTTCGTAACTGAAGCTTTCTTT
NA	NA	TRBV29-1	TRBJ2-1	CSFTGRSSYNEQFF	TGCAGCTTCACAGGCCGGAGCTCCTACAATGAGCAGTTCTTC
NA	TRBD2	TRBV7-9	TRBJ2-7	CASSLVVGTGGREQYF	TGTGCCAGCAGCTTAGTTGTGGGTACGGGAGGGCGAGAGCAGTACTTC
few	NA	TRBV15	TRBJ2-3	CATSSRASVKTQYF	TGTGCCACCAGCAGTCGGGCTAGCGTAAAGACGCAGTATTTT
once	NA	TRBV15	TRBJ2-7	CATSRQDTSYEQYF	TGTGCCACCAGCAGGCAGGACACCTCCTACGAGCAGTACTTC
NA	TRBD1	TRBV6-5	TRBJ2-5	CASSPTDRRETQYF	TGTGCCAGCAGCCCTACGGACAGGCGAGAGACCCAGTACTTC
NA	TRBD1	TRBV7-9	TRBJ2-5	CASSRDRDRGRQTYF	TGTGCCAGCAGCCGCGACCGGGACAGGGGCCGTCAGACTTACTTC
NA	TRBD2	TRBV5-1	TRBJ2-7	CASSLAVGTSGYEQYF	TGCGCCAGCAGCTTGGCGGTCGGGACTAGCGGCTACGAGCAGTACTTC
NA	NA	TRBV4-1	TRBJ1-1	CASSQEPENTEAFF	TGCGCCAGCAGCCAAGAGCCAGAGAACACTGAAGCTTTCTTT
NA	TRBD2	TRBV5-5	TRBJ2-3	CASRVAGADTQYF	TGTGCCAGCCGGGTTGCGGGAGCAGATACGCAGTATTTT
NA	NA	TRBV7-8	TRBJ2-1	CASSFRDSYNEQFF	TGTGCCAGCAGCTTCCGGGACTCCTACAATGAGCAGTTCTTC
few	NA	TRBV19	TRBJ1-3	CASSIFPPPASGNTIYF	TGTGCCAGTAGTATTTTCCCCCCCCCAGCGTCTGGAAACACCATATATTTT
NA	TRBD2	TRBV6-5	TRBJ2-5	CASSQTSGISETQYF	TGTGCCAGCAGCCAGACTAGCGGGATTTCAGAGACCCAGTACTTC
NA	TRBD1	TRBV7-8	TRBJ2-7	CASSLAGTGSHEQYF	TGTGCCAGCAGCTTAGCGGGGACAGGTAGCCACGAGCAGTACTTC
NA	NA	TRBV5-1	TRBJ2-4	CASSPDDRKNIQYF	TGCGCCAGCAGCCCGGACGACAGGAAAAACATTCAGTACTTC
NA	NA	TRBV6-1	TRBJ2-7	CASSARTVSSYEQYF	TGTGCCAGCAGTGCTCGGACAGTATCCTCCTACGAGCAGTACTTC
NA	TRBD1	TRBV10-3	TRBJ2-7	CAISDIDRGLYEQYF	TGTGCCATCAGTGATATAGACAGGGGTTTGTACGAGCAGTACTTC
NA	TRBD1	TRBV19	TRBJ2-7	CASSTSGTAYEQYF	TGTGCCAGTAGTACATCCGGGACAGCCTACGAGCAGTACTTC
few	NA	TRBV19	TRBJ1-1	CATHVQGLNTEAFF	TGTGCCACACACGTCCAGGGGTTGAACACTGAAGCTTTCTTT
NA	TRBD2	TRBV5-1	TRBJ2-7	CASSSGTSGGGSYEQYF	TGCGCCAGCAGTTCCGGGACTAGCGGGGGTGGCTCCTACGAGCAGTACTTC
NA	TRBD2	TRBV7-2	TRBJ2-7	CASRFRLASEQYF	TGTGCCAGCAGGTTCCGACTAGCGAGCGAGCAGTACTTC
NA	TRBD2	TRBV9	TRBJ2-5	CASSERLANHETQYF	TGTGCCAGCAGCGAGAGACTAGCGAATCATGAGACCCAGTACTTC
NA	TRBD1	TRBV10-1	TRBJ2-7	CASSEATGGNEQYF	TGCGCCAGCAGTGAAGCGACAGGGGGAAACGAGCAGTACTTC
NA	NA	TRBV5-4	TRBJ2-6	CASSLSGRGANVLTF	TGTGCCAGCAGCTTGTCAGGGCGCGGGGCCAACGTCCTGACTTTC
few	NA	TRBV1	TRBJ2-1	CTSSQGTSGRFTEQFF	TGCACCAGCAGCCAAGGCACTAGCGGGAGGTTTACTGAGCAGTTCTTC
NA	NA	TRBV15	TRBJ2-3	CATSSRRDFPSTDTQYF	TGTGCCACCAGCAGCCGAAGGGACTTCCCTAGCACAGATACGCAGTATTTT
NA	NA	TRBV9	TRBJ2-2	CASSLGGGNTGELFF	TGTGCCAGCAGCTTAGGGGGGGGCAACACCGGGGAGCTGTTTTTT
NA	TRBD2	TRBV5-1	TRBJ2-2	CASSPWLGGAGAGELFF	TGCGCCAGCAGCCCATGGCTCGGGGGAGCGGGAGCCGGGGAGCTGTTTTTT
NA	NA	TRBV28	TRBJ1-1	CASSMERGGSTEAFF	TGTGCCAGCAGTATGGAAAGGGGGGGGTCCACTGAAGCTTTCTTT
NA	TRBD1	TRBV6-5	TRBJ2-3	CASSRTGTDTQYF	TGTGCCAGCTCAAGGACAGGGACAGATACGCAGTATTTT
NA	TRBD1	TRBV9	TRBJ1-1	CASSLGTGRDTEAFF	TGTGCCAGCAGCCTCGGGACAGGGCGGGACACTGAAGCTTTCTTT
few	NA	TRBV7-8	TRBJ1-2	CASSLSGTSYGYTF	TGTGCCAGCAGCTTGTCTGGGACAAGCTATGGCTACACCTTC
once	NA	TRBV28	TRBJ2-7	CASSPDPTETGPYEQYF	TGTGCCAGCAGCCCAGACCCTACAGAAACAGGGCCCTACGAGCAGTACTTC
many	NA	TRBV7-3	TRBJ2-1	CASSFSGTGRHNEQFF	TGTGCCAGCAGCTTCTCCGGGACTGGGAGGCACAATGAGCAGTTCTTC
NA	NA	TRBV28	TRBJ1-5	CASSLGRGSLAGNQPQHF	TGTGCCAGCAGTTTGGGCAGGGGCTCCCTAGCTGGGAATCAGCCCCAGCATTTT
NA	NA	TRBV5-4	TRBJ2-3	CASSSTSTDTQYF	TGTGCCAGCAGCTCCACAAGCACAGATACGCAGTATTTT
NA	NA	TRBV5-1	TRBJ2-7	CASSLGLADSSYEQYF	TGCGCCAGCAGCTTGGGGCTAGCCGATAGCTCCTACGAGCAGTACTTC
NA	TRBD2	TRBV30	TRBJ2-5	CAWSHGLAGGGETQYF	TGTGCCTGGAGCCACGGACTAGCGGGAGGGGGAGAGACCCAGTACTTC